These 9 T cell receptor beta chains share one sample of origin, sequenced in a study of cytomegalovirus exposure and HLA in healthy donors. Both 60 Vbeta primers and 13 Jbeta primers went into the PCR. Profiling relied on immunoSEQ multiplex PCR, and the TCRdb table lists in-frame clones only, not all of them. The sample shows tens of thousands of clones, just over 65% of them seen only once. Sequencing was performed on PBMCs. The receptors come from a young man in good health and CMV-seronegative.

This clone was seen a few times. The V gene is TRBV7-2, the J gene TRBJ2-7; D perhaps matches TRBD2 (7 bases). V dropped 0 bases and J dropped 2 bases, with 11 bases sitting between them. Looked up from germline, CDR1 is SGHTA and CDR2 is FQGNSA. This CDR3 is 15 amino acids long. The CDR3 DNA sequence: TGTGCCAGCAGCTTAGCCGGGGGGCCGACCTACGAGCAGTACTTC. The encoded protein is CASSLAGGPTYEQYF.

This chain links TRBV5-1 with TRBJ2-1; D not resolved. Trimming took 4 bases from V and 3 from J, leaving 14 bases between them. CDR1 SGHRS and CDR2 YFSETQ come from the germline V gene. The CDR3 has 15 amino acids. The CDR3 DNA sequence: TGCGCCAGCAGCCTGGCCATGGCAGTCTACAATGAGCAGTTCTTC. It translates to CASSLAMAVYNEQFF. The full variable domain, completed using reference TRBV5-1 and TRBJ2-1, is KAGVTQTPRYLIKTRGQQVTLSCSPISGHRSVSWYQQTPGQGLQFLFEYFSETQRNKGNFPGRFSGRQFSNSRSEMNVSTLELGDSALYLCASSLAMAVYNEQFFGPGTRLTVL.

The rearrangement links TRBV5-5 to TRBJ2-2; tentatively, D is TRBD1 (5 bases). Germline CDR1 SGHKS, CDR2 YYEKEE (reference sequence). There are 16 residues in the CDR3. The V gene lost 4 bases and the J gene lost 0 bases, with 13 bases spanning the gap. The CDR3 sequence: CASSPWGSANTGELFF. The CDR3 DNA reads as TGTGCCAGCAGCCCCTGGGGCAGCGCGAACACCGGGGAGCTGTTTTTT.

The V gene is TRBV28, the J gene TRBJ1-2; D is unresolved. The length of the CDR3 is 11 residues. Germline V gene lookup returns CDR1 MDHEN and CDR2 SYDVKM. V was shortened by 5 bases and J by 4 bases, with 5 bases between the two germline ends. CDR3 sequence: CASSRAYGYTF. The CDR3 region has the DNA TGTGCCAGCAGTCGCGCCTATGGCTACACCTTC.

This clone has only a few counts. J is TRBJ2-1 and V is TRBV4-1; D remains ambiguous. Trimming shortened V by 4 bases and J by 9 bases, and 16 bases separated the two germline ends. The V gene's germline CDR1 is MGHRA and CDR2 YSYEKL. The CDR3 is made up of 14 amino acids. Here the CDR3 DNA reads TGCGCCAGCAGCCCACCCTCCTTCGCCAGTGAGCAGTTCTTC. Translation gives CASSPPSFASEQFF.

This clone was seen a single time. The V and J genes are TRBV4-1 and TRBJ2-7; perhaps TRBD1 as D (5 bases). Germline values: CDR1 MGHRA, CDR2 YSYEKL. CDR3 length equals 14 residues. V lost 0 bases, J lost 4 bases, and 10 bases lay in between. The CDR3 reads CASSQDQGWYEQYF. Here the CDR3 DNA reads TGCGCCAGCAGCCAAGATCAGGGTTGGTACGAGCAGTACTTC.

The V and J genes are TRBV11-3 and TRBJ2-2; D is possibly TRBD1 (6 bases). Trimming took off 3 bases at V and 4 bases at J, with 15 bases between the two ends. Per the germline V gene, CDR1 is SGHNT and CDR2 is YENEEA. This CDR3 has 16 amino acids. The CDR3 sequence: CASSFENETGTGELFF. The DNA of the CDR3 is TGTGCCAGCAGCTTCGAGAATGAGACAGGCACCGGGGAGCTGTTTTTT.

This clone appeared once. The chain has TRBV5-1 and TRBJ2-3; D perhaps matches TRBD2 (7 bases). Germline V gene lookup returns CDR1 SGHRS and CDR2 YFSETQ. The CDR3 sequence is 16 residues long. Trimming removed 0 bases from V and 2 bases from J, with 13 bases in between. The CDR3 reads CASSLGGGALTDTQYF. CDR3 DNA: TGCGCCAGCAGCTTGGGCGGGGGCGCGCTCACAGATACGCAGTATTTT.

J is TRBJ2-7 and V is TRBV5-1; 7 bases agree with TRBD1. Per germline, CDR1 SGHRS and CDR2 YFSETQ. The CDR3 extends over 14 amino acids. Trimming at V came to 3 bases and at J to 4 bases, leaving 7 bases not matched to a gene. CDR3 loop: CASSSPDRIYEQYF. Written as DNA, the CDR3 is TGCGCCAGCAGCTCCCCGGACAGGATTTACGAGCAGTACTTC.